The T cell receptor (beta chain) described here comes from a study of identical twins. All of the donors were Caucasians in good health. Germline V CDR1 and CDR2: LNHDA, SQIVND (reference sequence). V shed 5 bases and J shed 5 bases, with 15 bases lying between them. The CDR3 runs to 14 residues. TCRdb processed the 5' RACE reads anew with MiXCR; each CDR3 protein has one entry. The sample holds 300,000 to 400,000 distinct CDR3 sequences, about 9% seen once. Sequencing was performed on naive T cells sorted from blood. This TCR came from a woman between 45 and 60 years old in good health. V usage is TRBV19 and J usage is TRBJ2-5; possible D gene TRBD2, 6 bases. CDR3 sequence reads: CASSPRDFQETQYF. In DNA form, the CDR3 reads TGTGCCAGTAGTCCCCGGGACTTTCAGGAGACCCAGTACTTC.